One and the same sample provided the 8 T cell receptor beta chains below, sequenced in a study of beta chain features in type 1 diabetes. Expressed TCRB transcripts were sequenced, since all the RNA that had been isolated was reverse transcribed. Produced via immunoSEQ multiplex PCR; TCRdb's table is partial and in-frame only. The table lists hundreds of thousands of clones, roughly 12% of them singletons. Sample: naive CD4+ T cells from blood. The receptors come from a man aged 18 to 30 in good health.

V gene TRBV25-1 combines with J gene TRBJ1-1; tentative D call: TRBD1 (5 bases). This CDR3 region has 17 residues. Germline loops: CDR1 MGHDK, CDR2 SYGVNS. Trimming pared 1 base from V and 4 bases from J, leaving 19 bases between. The CDR3 bases are TGTGCCAGCAGTGAATTAGGACCCTGGGGGAGGGTCACTGAAGCTTTCTTT. It encodes CASSELGPWGRVTEAFF.

The genes are TRBV19 and TRBJ1-5, with 9 bases fitting TRBD1. The CDR3 contains 16 residues. The germline V gene encodes CDR1 LNHDA and CDR2 SQIVND (reference sequence). V was clipped by 6 bases and J by 6 bases; unmatched bases: 12. CDR3 in DNA: TGTGCCAGTAGACCGGGACAGGGAGCTTACAGTCAGCCCCAGCATTTT. Translation: CASRPGQGAYSQPQHF. Complete variable domain (other parts from reference TRBV19 and TRBJ1-5): DGGITQSPKYLFRKEGQNVTLSCEQNLNHDAMYWYRQDPGQGLRLIYYSQIVNDFQKGDIAEGYSVSREKKESFPLTVTSAQKNPTAFYLCASRPGQGAYSQPQHFGDGTRLSIL.

This clone was seen more than once but under ten times. V gene TRBV29-1 combines with J gene TRBJ1-1, with D maybe TRBD1 (5 bases). Trimming took 7 bases from V and 4 from J, leaving 16 bases between them. There are 13 residues in the CDR3. Looked up from germline, CDR1 is SQVTM and CDR2 is ANQGSEA. The CDR3 here is CSGRPGRSTEAFF. DNA for the CDR3: TGCAGCGGCCGGCCAGGGAGGTCCACTGAAGCTTTCTTT.

This clone has just a few counts. This sequence joins TRBV18 and TRBJ2-4; the D gene is possibly TRBD1 (5 bases). The CDR3 runs 15 residues. Germline CDR1 reads KGHSH; CDR2 reads LQKENI. Trimming shortened V by 2 bases and J by 0 bases, and 8 bases separated the two germline ends. The CDR3 nucleotides are TGTGCCAGCTCACCAGGACATCTAGCCAAAAACATTCAGTACTTC. Protein: CASSPGHLAKNIQYF. Full variable domain (outside the CDR3, taken from reference TRBV18 and TRBJ2-4): NAGVMQNPRHLVRRRGQEARLRCSPMKGHSHVYWYRQLPEEGLKFMVYLQKENIIDESGMPKERFSAEFPKEGPSILRIQQVVRGDSAAYFCASSPGHLAKNIQYFGAGTRLSVL.

This sequence joins TRBV7-9 and TRBJ1-1, with 12 positions matching TRBD1. Germline V gene lookup returns CDR1 SEHNR and CDR2 FQNEAQ (reference sequence). Trimming cost V 3 bases and J 1 base; bases outside gene matches: 12. The CDR3 runs to 19 residues. CDR3 sequence (DNA): TGTGCCAGCAGCTTCCCAAAGGAACCGGGACAGGGGGCGAACACTGAAGCTTTCTTT. As protein: CASSFPKEPGQGANTEAFF.

This clone was detected only a few times. The chain uses TRBV21-1 and TRBJ2-5; TRBD2 is taken as the D call from the table, unchecked against the DNA. TRBV21-1 is labeled a pseudogene. The CDR3 spans 15 residues. CDR3 loop: CASSKSEGEQETQYF. CDR3 DNA: TGTGCCAGCAGCAAAAGTGAGGGAGAGCAAGAGACCCAGTACTTC.

The CDR3 is CASSLYNEQFF. The CDR3 DNA reads TGTGCCAGCAGTCTTTACAATGAGCAGTTCTTC. The chain recombines TRBV6-1 with TRBJ2-1; no definite D call. Between the trimmed V and J ends, which lost 5 bases and 4 bases, there was a span of 3 bases. This CDR3 has 11 amino acids. Germline-derived CDR1 and CDR2 are MNHNS and SASEGT.

This clone showed up just a few times. The chain is built from TRBV28 and TRBJ2-5; no clear D gene. There are 14 residues in the CDR3. From germline, CDR1 is MDHEN and CDR2 SYDVKM. The V and J ends lost 2 bases and 5 bases respectively, with 12 bases between them. CDR3 coding DNA: TGTGCCAGCAGTTTACCCCGTACCGGGGAGACCCAGTACTTC. It yields the protein CASSLPRTGETQYF.